This T cell receptor beta chain was recovered during a study of PD-1 blockade in classical Hodgkin lymphoma. The assay was immunoSEQ multiplex PCR, and TCRdb's table has in-frame clones only and misses some. Found here are 21,000 or so clones, more than 60% of them singletons; the top ten hold 40% to 45%. Every one of the patients relapsed after autologous stem cell transplantation (brentuximab vedotin exposure was variable). Study-level points and caveats: Patients starting nivolumab under 1 year after ASCT were excluded. The study found that TCR diversity rose significantly by C4D1 in CD4+ but not CD8+ cells. According to reports, newly diagnosed patients had lower baseline TCR diversity than healthy donors, and relapsed/refractory patients had lower baseline TCR diversity still.

The germline V gene has CDR1 MNHEY and CDR2 SMNVEV (reference sequence). Trimming removed 7 bases at V and 8 bases at J, with 15 bases between. The CDR3 covers 14 residues. To note about this clone: Its antigen is not known.

The receptor's source is a human donor with classical Hodgkin lymphoma. The chain combines TRBV27 with TRBJ1-6; D gene uncertain. The sequences come from peripheral blood mononuclear cells (PBMCs), collected before the second cycle of nivolumab. This chain's CDR3 is CASTLNGVDSPLHF. In nucleotides, the CDR3 is TGTGCCAGCACCTTAAACGGAGTGGATTCACCCCTCCACTTT.